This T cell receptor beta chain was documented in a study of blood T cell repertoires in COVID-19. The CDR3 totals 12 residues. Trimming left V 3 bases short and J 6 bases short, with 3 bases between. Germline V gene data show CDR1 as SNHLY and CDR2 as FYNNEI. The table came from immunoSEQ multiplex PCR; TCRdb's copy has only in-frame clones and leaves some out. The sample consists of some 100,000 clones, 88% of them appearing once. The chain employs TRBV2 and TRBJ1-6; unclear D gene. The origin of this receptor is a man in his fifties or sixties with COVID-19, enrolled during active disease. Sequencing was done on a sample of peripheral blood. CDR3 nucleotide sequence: TGTGCCAGCAGTGACAGTAATTCACCCCTCCACTTT. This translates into CASSDSNSPLHF.